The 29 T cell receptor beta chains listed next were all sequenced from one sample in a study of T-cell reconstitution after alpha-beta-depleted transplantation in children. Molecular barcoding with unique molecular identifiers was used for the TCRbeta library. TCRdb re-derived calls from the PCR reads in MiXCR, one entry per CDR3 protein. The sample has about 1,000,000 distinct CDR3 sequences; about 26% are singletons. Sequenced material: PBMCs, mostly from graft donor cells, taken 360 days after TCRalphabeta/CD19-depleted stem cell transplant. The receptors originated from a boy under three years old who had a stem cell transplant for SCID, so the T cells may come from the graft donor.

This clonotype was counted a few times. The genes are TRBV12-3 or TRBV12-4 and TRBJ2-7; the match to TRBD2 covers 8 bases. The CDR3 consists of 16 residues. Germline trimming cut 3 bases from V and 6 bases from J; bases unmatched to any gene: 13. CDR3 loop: CASSLGYRGGLLEQYF. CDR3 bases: TGTGCCAGCAGTTTGGGCTACCGGGGGGGCCTACTCGAGCAGTACTTC.

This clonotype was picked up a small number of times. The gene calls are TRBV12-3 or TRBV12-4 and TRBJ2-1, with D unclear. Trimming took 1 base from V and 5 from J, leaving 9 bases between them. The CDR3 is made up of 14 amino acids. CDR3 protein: CASSLGTLHNEQFF. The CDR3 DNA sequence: TGTGCCAGCAGTTTAGGGACCCTTCACAATGAGCAGTTCTTC.

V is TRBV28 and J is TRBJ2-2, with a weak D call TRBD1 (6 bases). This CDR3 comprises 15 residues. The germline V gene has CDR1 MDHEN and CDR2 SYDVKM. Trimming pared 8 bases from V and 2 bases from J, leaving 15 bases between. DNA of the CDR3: TGTGCCAGCCGCCCCGGGACAACTAACACCGGGGAGCTGTTTTTT. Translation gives CASRPGTTNTGELFF.

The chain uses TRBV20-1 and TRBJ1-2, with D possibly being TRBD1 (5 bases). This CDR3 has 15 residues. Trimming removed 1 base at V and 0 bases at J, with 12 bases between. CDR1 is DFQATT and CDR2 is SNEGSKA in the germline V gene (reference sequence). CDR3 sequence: CSARGDGHANYGYTF. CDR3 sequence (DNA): TGCAGTGCTAGAGGGGACGGCCACGCTAACTATGGCTACACCTTC.

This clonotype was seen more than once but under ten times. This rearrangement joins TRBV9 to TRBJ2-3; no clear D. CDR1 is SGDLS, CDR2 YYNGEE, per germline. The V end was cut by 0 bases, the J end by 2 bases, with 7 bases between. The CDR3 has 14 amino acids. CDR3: CASSVDLLTDTQYF. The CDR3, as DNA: TGTGCCAGCAGCGTAGACCTTCTCACAGATACGCAGTATTTT.

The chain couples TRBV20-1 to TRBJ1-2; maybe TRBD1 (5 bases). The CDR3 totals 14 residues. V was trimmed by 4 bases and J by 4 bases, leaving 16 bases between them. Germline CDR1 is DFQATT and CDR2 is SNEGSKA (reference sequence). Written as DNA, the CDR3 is TGCAGTGCTAACTCGGCAGGGAGGAGCTATGGCTACACCTTC. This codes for CSANSAGRSYGYTF.

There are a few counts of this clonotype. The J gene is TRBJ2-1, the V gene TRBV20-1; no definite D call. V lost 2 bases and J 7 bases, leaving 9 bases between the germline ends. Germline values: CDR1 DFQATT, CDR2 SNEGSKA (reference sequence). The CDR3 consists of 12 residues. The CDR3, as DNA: TGCAGTGCTAGAACCCACTCGAATGAGCAGTTCTTC. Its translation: CSARTHSNEQFF.

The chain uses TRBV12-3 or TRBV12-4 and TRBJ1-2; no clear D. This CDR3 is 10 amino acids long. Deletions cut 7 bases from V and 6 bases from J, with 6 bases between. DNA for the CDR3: TGTGCCAGCAAGGGTGATGGCTACACCTTC. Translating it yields CASKGDGYTF.

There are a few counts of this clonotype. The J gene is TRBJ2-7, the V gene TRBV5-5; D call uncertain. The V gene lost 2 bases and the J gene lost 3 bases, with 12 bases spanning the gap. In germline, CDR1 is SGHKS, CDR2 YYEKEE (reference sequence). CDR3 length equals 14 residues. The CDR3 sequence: CASSLGLFDYEQYF. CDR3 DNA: TGTGCCAGCAGCTTAGGGCTATTTGACTACGAGCAGTACTTC.

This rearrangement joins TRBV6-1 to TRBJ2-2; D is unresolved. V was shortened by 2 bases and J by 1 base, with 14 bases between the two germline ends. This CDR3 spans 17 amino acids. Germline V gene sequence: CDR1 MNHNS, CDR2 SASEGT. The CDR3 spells CASSEWVQIMNTGELFF. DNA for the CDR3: TGTGCCAGCAGTGAATGGGTGCAGATCATGAACACCGGGGAGCTGTTTTTT.

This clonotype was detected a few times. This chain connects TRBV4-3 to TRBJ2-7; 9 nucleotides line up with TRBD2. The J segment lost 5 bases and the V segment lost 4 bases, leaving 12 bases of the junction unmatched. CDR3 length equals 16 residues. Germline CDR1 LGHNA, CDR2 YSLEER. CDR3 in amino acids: CASSPRPGLAVHEQYF. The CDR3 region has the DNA TGCGCCAGCAGCCCGAGACCGGGACTAGCTGTTCACGAGCAGTACTTC.

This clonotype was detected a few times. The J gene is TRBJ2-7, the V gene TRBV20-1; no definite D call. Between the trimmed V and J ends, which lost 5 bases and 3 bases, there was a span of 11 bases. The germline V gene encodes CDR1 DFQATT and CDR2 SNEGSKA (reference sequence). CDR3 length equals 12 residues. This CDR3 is CSAPGAFYEQYF. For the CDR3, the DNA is TGCAGTGCTCCGGGTGCCTTCTACGAGCAGTACTTC.

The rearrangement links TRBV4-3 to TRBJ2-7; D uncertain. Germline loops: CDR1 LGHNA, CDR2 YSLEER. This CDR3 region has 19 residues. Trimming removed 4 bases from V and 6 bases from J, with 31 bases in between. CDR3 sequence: CASSLQTTSQVFRTREQYF. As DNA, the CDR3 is TGCGCCAGCAGCCTCCAAACCACATCCCAGGTCTTCAGAACTCGCGAGCAGTACTTC.

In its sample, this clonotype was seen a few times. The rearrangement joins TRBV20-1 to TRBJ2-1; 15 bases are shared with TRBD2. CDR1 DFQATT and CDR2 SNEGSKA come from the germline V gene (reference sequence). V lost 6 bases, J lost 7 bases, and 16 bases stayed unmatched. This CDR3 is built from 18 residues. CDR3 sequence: CSAVFRTSGGDWRNEQFF. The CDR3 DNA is TGCAGTGCGGTCTTTCGGACTAGCGGGGGGGACTGGAGGAATGAGCAGTTCTTC.

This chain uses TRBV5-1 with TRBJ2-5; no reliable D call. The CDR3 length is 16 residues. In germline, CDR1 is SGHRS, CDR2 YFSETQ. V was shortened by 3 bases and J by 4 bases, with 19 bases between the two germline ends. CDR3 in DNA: TGCGCCAGCAGCTCTCAGACCCGTATCCCTCCAGAGACCCAGTACTTC. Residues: CASSSQTRIPPETQYF.

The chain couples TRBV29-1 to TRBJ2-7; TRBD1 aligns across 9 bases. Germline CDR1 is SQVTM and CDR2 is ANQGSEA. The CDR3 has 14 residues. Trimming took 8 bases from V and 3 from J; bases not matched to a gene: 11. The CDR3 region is CSTRDRETFYEQYF. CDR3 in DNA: TGCAGCACCCGGGACAGGGAGACCTTCTACGAGCAGTACTTC.

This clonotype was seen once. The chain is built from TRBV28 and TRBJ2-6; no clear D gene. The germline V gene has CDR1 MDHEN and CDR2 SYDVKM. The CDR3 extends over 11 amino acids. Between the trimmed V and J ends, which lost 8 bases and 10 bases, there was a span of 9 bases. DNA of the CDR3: TGTGCCAGCCCCCGCCGAAACGTCCTGACTTTC. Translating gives CASPRRNVLTF.

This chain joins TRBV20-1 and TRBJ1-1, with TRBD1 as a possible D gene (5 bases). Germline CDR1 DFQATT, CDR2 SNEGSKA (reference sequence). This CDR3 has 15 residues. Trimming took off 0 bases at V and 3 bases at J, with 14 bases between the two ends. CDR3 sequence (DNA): TGCAGTGCTAGAGATCGGAGGGGCGCTTACACTGAAGCTTTCTTT. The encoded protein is CSARDRRGAYTEAFF.

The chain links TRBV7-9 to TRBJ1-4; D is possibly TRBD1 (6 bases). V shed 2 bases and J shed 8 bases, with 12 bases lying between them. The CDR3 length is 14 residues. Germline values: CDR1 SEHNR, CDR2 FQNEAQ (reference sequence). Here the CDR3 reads CASSLTGFGEKLFF. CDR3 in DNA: TGTGCCAGCAGCTTAACAGGGTTTGGAGAAAAACTGTTTTTT.

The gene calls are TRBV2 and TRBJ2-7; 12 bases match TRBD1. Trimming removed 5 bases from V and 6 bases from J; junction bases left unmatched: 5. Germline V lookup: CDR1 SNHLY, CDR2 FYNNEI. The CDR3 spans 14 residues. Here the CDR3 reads CASSRGTGGIEQYF. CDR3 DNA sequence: TGTGCCAGCAGTCGTGGGACAGGGGGCATCGAGCAGTACTTC.

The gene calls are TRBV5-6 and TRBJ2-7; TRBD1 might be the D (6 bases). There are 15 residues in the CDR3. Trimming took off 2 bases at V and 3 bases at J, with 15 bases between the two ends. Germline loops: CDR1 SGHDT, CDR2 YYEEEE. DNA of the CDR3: TGTGCCAGCAGCTTTGGGCAGGGGCCGATCTACGAGCAGTACTTC. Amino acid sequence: CASSFGQGPIYEQYF.

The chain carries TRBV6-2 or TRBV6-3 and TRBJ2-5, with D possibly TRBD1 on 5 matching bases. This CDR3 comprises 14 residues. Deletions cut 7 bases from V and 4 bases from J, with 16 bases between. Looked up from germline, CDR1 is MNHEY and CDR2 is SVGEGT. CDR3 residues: CASNPDRRSETQYF. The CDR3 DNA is TGTGCCAGCAATCCTGACAGAAGGTCAGAGACCCAGTACTTC.

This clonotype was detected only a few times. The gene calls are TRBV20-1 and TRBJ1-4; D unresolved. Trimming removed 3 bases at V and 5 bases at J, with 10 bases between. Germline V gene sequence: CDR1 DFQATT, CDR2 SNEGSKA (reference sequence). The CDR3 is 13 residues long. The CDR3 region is CSARRYSNEKLFF. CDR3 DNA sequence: TGCAGTGCTAGGAGGTATTCCAATGAAAAACTGTTTTTT.

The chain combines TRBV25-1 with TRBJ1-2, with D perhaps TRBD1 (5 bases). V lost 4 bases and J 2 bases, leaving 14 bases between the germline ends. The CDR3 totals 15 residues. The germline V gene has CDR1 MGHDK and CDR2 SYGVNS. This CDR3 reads CASSGSGRTNYGYTF. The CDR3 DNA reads TGTGCCAGCAGTGGGTCGGGACGTACAAACTATGGCTACACCTTC.

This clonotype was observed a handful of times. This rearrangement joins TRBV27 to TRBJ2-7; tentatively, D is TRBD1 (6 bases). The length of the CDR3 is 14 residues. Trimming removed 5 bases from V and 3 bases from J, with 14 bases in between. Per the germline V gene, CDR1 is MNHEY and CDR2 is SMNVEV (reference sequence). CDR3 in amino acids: CASSLRDKGYEQYF. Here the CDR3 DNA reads TGTGCCAGCAGTCTCCGGGACAAGGGCTACGAGCAGTACTTC.

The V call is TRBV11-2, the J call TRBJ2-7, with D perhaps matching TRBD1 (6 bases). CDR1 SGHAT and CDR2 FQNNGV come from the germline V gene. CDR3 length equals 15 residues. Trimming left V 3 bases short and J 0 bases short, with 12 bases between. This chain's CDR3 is CASSLETGLSYEQYF. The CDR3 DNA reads TGTGCCAGCAGCTTGGAAACAGGGCTCTCCTACGAGCAGTACTTC.

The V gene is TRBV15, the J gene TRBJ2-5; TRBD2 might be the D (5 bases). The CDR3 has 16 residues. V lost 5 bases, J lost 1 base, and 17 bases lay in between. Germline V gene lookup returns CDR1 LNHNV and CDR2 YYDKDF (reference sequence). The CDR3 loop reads CATSYPGIFSQETQYF. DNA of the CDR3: TGTGCCACCAGCTACCCGGGGATATTCTCCCAAGAGACCCAGTACTTC.

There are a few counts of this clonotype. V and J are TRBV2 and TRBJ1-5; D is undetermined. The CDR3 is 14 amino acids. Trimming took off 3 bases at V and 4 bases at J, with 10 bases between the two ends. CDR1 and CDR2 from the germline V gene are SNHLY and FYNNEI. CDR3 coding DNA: TGTGCCAGCAGTGAGGGTCGGGGAAATCAGCCCCAGCATTTT. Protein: CASSEGRGNQPQHF.

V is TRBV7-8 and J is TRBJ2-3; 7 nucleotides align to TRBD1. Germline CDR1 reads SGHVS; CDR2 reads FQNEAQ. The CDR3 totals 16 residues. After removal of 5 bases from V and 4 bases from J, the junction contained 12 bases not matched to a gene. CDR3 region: CASSPETGSLADTQYF. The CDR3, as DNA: TGTGCCAGCAGCCCTGAGACAGGGAGTCTTGCAGATACGCAGTATTTT.